The sequence of this T cell receptor (beta chain) was determined in a study of blood T cell repertoires in COVID-19. Here immunoSEQ multiplex PCR was the method, and the copy in TCRdb shows in-frame clones only, minus some. In the table there are 200,000 to 250,000 clones, roughly 90% of which are singletons. The CDR3 is made up of 15 amino acids. The V gene's germline CDR1 is SGHDT and CDR2 YYEEEE. J lost 7 bases, V lost 2 bases, and 9 bases had no gene match. The material sequenced was peripheral blood. This chain joins TRBV5-6 and TRBJ1-2; 9 positions match TRBD1. This clonotype was obtained from a man in his sixties with COVID-19, enrolled during active disease. DNA of the CDR3: TGTGCCAGCAGCTTACCGGGACAGGGAATCGGTGGCTACACCTTC. Its translation is CASSLPGQGIGGYTF.